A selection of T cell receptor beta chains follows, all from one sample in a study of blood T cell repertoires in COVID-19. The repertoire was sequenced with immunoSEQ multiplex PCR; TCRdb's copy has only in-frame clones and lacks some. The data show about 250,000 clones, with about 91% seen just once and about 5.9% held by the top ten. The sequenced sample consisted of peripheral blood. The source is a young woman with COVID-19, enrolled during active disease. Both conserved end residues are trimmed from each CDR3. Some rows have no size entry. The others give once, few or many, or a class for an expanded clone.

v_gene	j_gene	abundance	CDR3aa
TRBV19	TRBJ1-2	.	ASSRDRNYGYT
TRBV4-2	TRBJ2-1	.	ASSPGPGQGSVVQF
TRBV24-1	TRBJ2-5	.	ATSDPGLAGDETQY
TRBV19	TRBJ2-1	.	ASSIGIRGSLSYNEQF
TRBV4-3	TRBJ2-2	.	ASSQDQPGRAFGELF
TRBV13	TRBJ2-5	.	ASSSRAGGQAETQY
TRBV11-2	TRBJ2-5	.	ASSLDNAASGGHQETQY
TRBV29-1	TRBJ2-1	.	SVEVSAYNEQF
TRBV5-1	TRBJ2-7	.	ASSKGGGSYEQY
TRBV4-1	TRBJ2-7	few	ASSQDPDRQQY